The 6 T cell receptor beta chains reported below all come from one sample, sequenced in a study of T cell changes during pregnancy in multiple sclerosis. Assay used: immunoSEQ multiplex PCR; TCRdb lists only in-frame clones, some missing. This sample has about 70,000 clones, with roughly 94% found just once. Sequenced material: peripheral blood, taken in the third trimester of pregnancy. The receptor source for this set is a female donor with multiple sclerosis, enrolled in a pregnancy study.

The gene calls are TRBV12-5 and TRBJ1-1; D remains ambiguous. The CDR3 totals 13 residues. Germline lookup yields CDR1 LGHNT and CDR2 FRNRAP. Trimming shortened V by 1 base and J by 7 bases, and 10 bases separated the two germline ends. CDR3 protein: CASGLGPTDEAFF. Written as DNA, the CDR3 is TGTGCTAGTGGTTTGGGGCCAACCGATGAAGCTTTCTTT.

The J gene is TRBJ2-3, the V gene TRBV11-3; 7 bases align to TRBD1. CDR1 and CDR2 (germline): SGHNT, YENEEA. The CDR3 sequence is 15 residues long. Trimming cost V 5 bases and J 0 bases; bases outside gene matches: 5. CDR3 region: CASSRGGASTDTQYF. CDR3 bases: TGTGCCAGCAGCAGAGGGGGCGCTAGCACAGATACGCAGTATTTT.

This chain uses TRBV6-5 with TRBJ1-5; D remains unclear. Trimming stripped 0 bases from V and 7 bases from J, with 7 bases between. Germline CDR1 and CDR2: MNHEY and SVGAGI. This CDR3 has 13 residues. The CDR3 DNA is TGTGCCAGCAGTTACTCGACTTCCCAGCCCCAGCATTTT. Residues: CASSYSTSQPQHF.

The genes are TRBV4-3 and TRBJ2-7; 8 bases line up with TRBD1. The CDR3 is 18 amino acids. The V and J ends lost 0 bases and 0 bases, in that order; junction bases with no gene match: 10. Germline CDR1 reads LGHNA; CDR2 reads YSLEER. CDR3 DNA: TGCGCCAGCAGCCAAGAATCCCCTAGGACAGGGAACTCCTACGAGCAGTACTTC. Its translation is CASSQESPRTGNSYEQYF.

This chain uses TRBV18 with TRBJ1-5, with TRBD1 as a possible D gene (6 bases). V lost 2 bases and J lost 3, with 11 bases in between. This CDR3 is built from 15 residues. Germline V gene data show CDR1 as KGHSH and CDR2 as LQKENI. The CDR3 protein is CASSPYAGDNQPQHF. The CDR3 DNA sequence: TGTGCCAGCTCACCATATGCAGGGGACAATCAGCCCCAGCATTTT.

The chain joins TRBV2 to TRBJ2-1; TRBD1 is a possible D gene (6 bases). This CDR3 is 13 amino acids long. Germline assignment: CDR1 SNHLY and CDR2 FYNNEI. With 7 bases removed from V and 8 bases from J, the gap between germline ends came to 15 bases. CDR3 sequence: CASKGTGNDEQFF. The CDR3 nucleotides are TGTGCCAGCAAGGGAACAGGGAATGATGAGCAGTTCTTC.